The source of this T cell receptor beta chain is a study of CD8 T cells in ankylosing spondylitis. Study conclusions and caveats: Significantly higher representation of disease-linked clones was reported for matched ankylosing spondylitis synovial fluid.

The CDR3 covers 15 residues. In germline, CDR1 is SGHTA, CDR2 FQGNSA. J gave up 9 bases and V 4 bases, and 8 bases lay outside the gene matches. In regard to this clonotype: Antigen specificity is unknown.

The authors made TCR beta libraries by quantitative 5'-RACE with molecular barcodes. TCRdb re-derived calls from the 5' RACE reads in MiXCR, one entry per CDR3 protein. The data contain roughly 220,000 distinct CDR3 sequences, roughly 10% of them singletons. The genes are TRBV7-2 and TRBJ1-6; TRBD1 matches at 8 bases. Sequenced sample: blood, either unsorted or a sorted T cell fraction (not recorded which). The origin of this receptor is a male donor with ankylosing spondylitis or in good health (not recorded which). The CDR3 loop reads CASSSDRARVSPLHF. The DNA for the CDR3 is TGTGCCAGCAGCTCGGACAGGGCGCGGGTTTCACCCCTCCACTTT.